Shown below are 30 T cell receptor beta chains from a single sample sequenced in a study of cytomegalovirus exposure and HLA in healthy donors. Amplification used 60 Vbeta primers and 13 Jbeta primers. The table came from immunoSEQ multiplex PCR; TCRdb's copy has only in-frame clones and leaves some out. The repertoire holds about 88,000 clones, over 55% seen once, with 16% in the top ten. Source material: PBMCs. Every receptor here comes from a woman under 30 in good health and CMV-seropositive.

The chain is built from TRBV6-5 and TRBJ2-7; D possibly corresponds to TRBD2 (5 bases). Germline values: CDR1 MNHEY, CDR2 SVGAGI. V was clipped by 2 bases and J by 3 bases, with 11 bases between them. There are 14 residues in the CDR3. The CDR3 is CASSYLGVGYEQYF. The CDR3 nucleotides are TGTGCCAGCAGTTACCTGGGAGTTGGCTACGAGCAGTACTTC.

In DNA, the CDR3 is TGCGCCAGCAGCCCAAGGCCGACTAGCAGCCAAGAGACCCAGTACTTC. Translated: CASSPRPTSSQETQYF. This chain uses TRBV4-1 with TRBJ2-5; 7 nucleotides agree with TRBD2. V shed 4 bases and J 1 base; nucleotides not matched to a gene: 9. This CDR3 region has 16 residues. Germline CDR1 reads MGHRA; CDR2 reads YSYEKL.

The chain has TRBV4-1 and TRBJ1-4; maybe TRBD1 (5 bases). The V end lost 5 bases, the J end lost 8 bases, and 15 bases lay between the germline ends. This CDR3 has 14 amino acids. Per germline, CDR1 MGHRA and CDR2 YSYEKL. CDR3 region: CASSAFGTREKLFF. In DNA form, the CDR3 reads TGCGCCAGCAGCGCCTTCGGGACTCGGGAAAAACTGTTTTTT.

This clone occurred a few times. V usage is TRBV7-2 and J usage is TRBJ2-2; the D gene is possibly TRBD1 (6 bases). V lost 0 bases to trimming and J lost 5 bases, with 10 bases between them. The V gene's germline CDR1 is SGHTA and CDR2 FQGNSA. This CDR3 contains 15 residues. The CDR3: CASSLAGAGTGELFF. The CDR3 coding sequence is TGTGCCAGCAGCTTAGCGGGGGCCGGGACCGGGGAGCTGTTTTTT.

The CDR3 nucleotides are TGTGCCAGCAGCCGGACTAGCGGGAGCCCTAGTACGCAGTATTTT. Amino acid sequence: CASSRTSGSPSTQYF. The gene calls are TRBV14 and TRBJ2-3; 13 bases fit TRBD2. Germline CDR1 reads SGHDN; CDR2 reads FVKESK. Trimming took 4 bases from V and 8 from J; bases not matched to a gene: 6. The CDR3 contains 15 residues. The full variable domain, in which reference TRBV14 and TRBJ2-3 provide the parts outside the CDR3, is EAGVTQFPSHSVIEKGQTVTLRCDPISGHDNLYWYRRVMGKEIKFLLHFVKESKQDESGMPNNRFLAERTGGTYSTLKVQPAELEDSGVYFCASSRTSGSPSTQYFGPGTRLTVL.

The J gene is TRBJ2-7, the V gene TRBV5-5, with D hard to call. The CDR3 sequence is 14 residues long. CDR1 SGHKS and CDR2 YYEKEE come from the germline V gene (reference sequence). The V end lost 4 bases, the J end lost 1 base, and 12 bases lay between the germline ends. The CDR3: CASSPLTNSYEQYF. In DNA, the CDR3 is TGTGCCAGCAGCCCGTTGACAAATTCCTACGAGCAGTACTTC.

This clone was counted between two and nine times. V and J are TRBV29-1 and TRBJ1-1; D is possibly TRBD1 (6 bases). The V gene's germline CDR1 is SQVTM and CDR2 ANQGSEA. The CDR3 sequence is 12 residues long. The ends were cut back, 6 bases at V and 3 bases at J, with 11 bases in the middle. In nucleotides, the CDR3 is TGCAGCGTGGCCACAGGGTACACTGAAGCTTTCTTT. This codes for CSVATGYTEAFF.

The V call is TRBV5-1, the J call TRBJ2-5; 7 bases are shared with TRBD1. Looked up from germline, CDR1 is SGHRS and CDR2 is YFSETQ. The CDR3 totals 14 residues. Trimming removed 1 base from V and 5 bases from J; junction bases left unmatched: 5. CDR3 in amino acids: CASSLTGDGETQYF. The DNA of the CDR3 is TGCGCCAGCAGCTTGACAGGGGACGGGGAGACCCAGTACTTC. Supplemented by reference TRBV5-1 and TRBJ2-5, the full variable domain reads KAGVTQTPRYLIKTRGQQVTLSCSPISGHRSVSWYQQTPGQGLQFLFEYFSETQRNKGNFPGRFSGRQFSNSRSEMNVSTLELGDSALYLCASSLTGDGETQYFGPGTRLLVL.

The rearrangement joins TRBV9 to TRBJ2-2, with D perhaps TRBD1 (6 bases). This CDR3 has 16 residues. The germline CDR1 and CDR2 sequences are SGDLS and YYNGEE. Trimming took 0 bases from V and 2 from J, leaving 11 bases between them. CDR3 loop: CASSVEGTPNTGELFF. CDR3 DNA sequence: TGTGCCAGCAGCGTAGAGGGGACACCAAACACCGGGGAGCTGTTTTTT.

This clone was seen a single time. The chain employs TRBV6-1 and TRBJ1-5, with 9 bases aligning to TRBD1. Germline V gene sequence: CDR1 MNHNS, CDR2 SASEGT. The CDR3 totals 15 residues. With V trimmed by 2 bases and J by 5 bases, 4 bases remained unmatched. The CDR3 spells CASSEYWTGDQPQHF. The DNA for the CDR3 is TGTGCCAGCAGTGAATATTGGACAGGGGATCAGCCCCAGCATTTT.

This clone was counted a few times. This chain joins TRBV21-1 and TRBJ2-7; the table's D call TRBD2 went unverified against the DNA. TRBV21-1 corresponds to a pseudogene. The CDR3 spans 15 residues. CDR3 loop: CASSKSPGRLGEQYF. In nucleotides, the CDR3 is TGTGCCAGCAGCAAGTCACCGGGGAGGTTGGGCGAGCAGTACTTC.

This chain links TRBV27 with TRBJ2-7; 9 nucleotides agree with TRBD2. Germline trimming cut 5 bases from V and 2 bases from J; bases unmatched to any gene: 13. Germline V lookup: CDR1 MNHEY, CDR2 SMNVEV (reference sequence). This CDR3 region has 17 residues. The CDR3 nucleotides are TGTGCCAGCAGTACTACCATAGCGGGAGCGTTCCCCTACGAGCAGTACTTC. It encodes CASSTTIAGAFPYEQYF.

V gene TRBV5-1 combines with J gene TRBJ2-7; tentatively, D is TRBD2 (5 bases). The germline V gene has CDR1 SGHRS and CDR2 YFSETQ. The germline V and J ends were trimmed by 2 bases and 3 bases, with 9 bases remaining between them. This CDR3 spans 13 amino acids. CDR3 coding DNA: TGCGCCAGCAGCTTTGGTCGGGGCTACGAGCAGTACTTC. This translates into CASSFGRGYEQYF.

The table lists this clone with a few counts. The chain combines TRBV5-1 with TRBJ1-4; D not certain. CDR3 length: 16 amino acids. The V end lost 4 bases, the J end lost 0 bases, and 13 bases lay between the germline ends. Germline V gene sequence: CDR1 SGHRS, CDR2 YFSETQ. CDR3 sequence: CASSLQAPATNEKLFF. DNA of the CDR3: TGCGCCAGCAGCCTTCAAGCTCCTGCAACTAATGAAAAACTGTTTTTT.

This chain's CDR3 is CARSLGGGGPSYEQYF. Written as DNA, the CDR3 is TGTGCCAGAAGCTTAGGCGGCGGGGGGCCATCCTACGAGCAGTACTTC. The gene calls are TRBV7-5 and TRBJ2-7; the D call TRBD2 from the table was never checked on the DNA. TRBV7-5 is assigned pseudogene status. The CDR3 sequence is 16 residues long.

J is TRBJ2-7 and V is TRBV10-1, with 8 bases fitting TRBD1. V was pared by 3 bases and J by 2 bases, with 9 bases of the junction left unmatched. The germline gives CDR1 WNHNN, CDR2 SYGVQD (reference sequence). The CDR3 runs to 16 residues. CDR3 in amino acids: CASSDEETGVPYEQYF. The CDR3 bases are TGCGCCAGCAGTGACGAAGAGACAGGGGTTCCCTACGAGCAGTACTTC.

This sequence joins TRBV5-1 and TRBJ1-5; maybe TRBD1 (5 bases). The V end was cut by 4 bases, the J end by 0 bases, with 11 bases between. CDR3 length: 15 residues. CDR1 and CDR2 (germline): SGHRS, YFSETQ. This CDR3 reads CASSPGGNSNQPQHF. CDR3 sequence (DNA): TGCGCCAGCAGCCCCGGGGGAAATAGCAATCAGCCCCAGCATTTT.

This chain links TRBV7-2 with TRBJ2-7, with TRBD1 matching 11 bases. After removal of 6 bases from V and 5 bases from J, the junction contained 12 bases not matched to a gene. This CDR3 spans 16 amino acids. Germline V CDR1 and CDR2: SGHTA, FQGNSA. The CDR3 loop reads CASSLESGQGGNEQYF. The CDR3 DNA is TGTGCCAGCAGTCTAGAGTCGGGACAGGGGGGAAACGAGCAGTACTTC.

The chain joins TRBV5-5 to TRBJ1-3; D is undetermined. The V end lost 0 bases, the J end lost 0 bases, and 10 bases lay between the germline ends. The CDR3 is 16 amino acids. CDR1 is SGHKS, CDR2 YYEKEE, per germline (reference sequence). CDR3 sequence (DNA): TGTGCCAGCAGCTTGGTTGGAGCCGTCTCTGGAAACACCATATATTTT. Its protein is CASSLVGAVSGNTIYF.

The chain recombines TRBV6-6 with TRBJ1-1; D is possibly TRBD1 (6 bases). The germline gives CDR1 MNHNY, CDR2 SVGAGI (reference sequence). The V end lost 2 bases, the J end lost 6 bases, and 7 bases lay between the germline ends. The CDR3 sequence is 12 residues long. The chain's CDR3 is CASSYGQPEAFF. The CDR3 nucleotides are TGTGCCAGCAGTTACGGACAGCCTGAAGCTTTCTTT.

As concerns this clone: The same CDR3 also results from other DNA sequences found in this sample. This chain uses TRBV7-6 with TRBJ1-4; TRBD1 matches 8 bases. Germline V gives CDR1 SGHVS, CDR2 FNYEAQ. V lost 1 base to trimming and J lost 8 bases; unmatched junction nucleotides: 3. The CDR3 extends over 14 amino acids. CDR3 region: CASSLGTGNEKLFF. The CDR3 DNA reads as TGTGCCAGCAGCTTAGGGACAGGGAACGAAAAACTGTTTTTT.

This clone was detected only a few times. This chain joins TRBV6-1 and TRBJ2-5; a possible D gene is TRBD1 (6 bases). Looked up from germline, CDR1 is MNHNS and CDR2 is SASEGT. The CDR3 has 14 amino acids. The V end was cut by 6 bases, the J end by 5 bases, with 16 bases between. The CDR3 region has the DNA TGTGCCAGCAGCCACAGGGTCAGTACCGAGACCCAGTACTTC. It codes for CASSHRVSTETQYF.

This chain links TRBV2 with TRBJ2-5; a weak D match, TRBD1 (5 bases). The DNA end is more similar to TRBJ2-7, so the J call may be wrong. Germline CDR1 SNHLY, CDR2 FYNNEI. The length of the CDR3 is 16 residues. DNA of the CDR3: TGTGCCAGCAGTGAAGTTGGTGGCCAGGGTCCCCTCGAGCAGTACTTC. It is translated as CASSEVGGQGPLEQYF.

The CDR3 region is CASSLALQGKANEKLFF. CDR3 bases: TGTGCCAGCAGCTTAGCCCTACAGGGGAAAGCTAATGAAAAACTGTTTTTT. The V and J genes are TRBV7-9 and TRBJ1-4, with 7 bases matching TRBD1. After removal of 0 bases from V and 3 bases from J, the junction contained 7 bases not matched to a gene. Germline CDR1 and CDR2: SEHNR and FQNEAQ (reference sequence). The CDR3 has 17 residues.

The rearrangement joins TRBV5-1 to TRBJ2-5, with 8 positions matching TRBD1. There are 16 residues in the CDR3. Germline CDR1 is SGHRS and CDR2 is YFSETQ. The V segment lost 4 bases and the J segment 4 bases; nucleotides outside the gene matches: 12. DNA of the CDR3: TGCGCCAGCAGCGGACCGGGACAGGCGGAGTTAGAGACCCAGTACTTC. Translated, it gives CASSGPGQAELETQYF.

The chain joins TRBV7-2 to TRBJ1-2; the D gene is possibly TRBD1 (5 bases). This CDR3 is 16 amino acids long. V was trimmed by 5 bases and J by 6 bases, leaving 22 bases between them. Germline CDR1 SGHTA, CDR2 FQGNSA. The CDR3 sequence: CASSQDEEVGGDGYTF. The CDR3 nucleotides are TGTGCCAGCAGCCAAGATGAGGAGGTGGGGGGTGATGGCTACACCTTC.

The chain joins TRBV7-9 to TRBJ2-7; 9 positions match TRBD2. With 0 bases clipped from V and 5 bases from J, the junction kept 11 bases outside the gene matches. Germline loops: CDR1 SEHNR, CDR2 FQNEAQ (reference sequence). The CDR3 loop spans 17 amino acids. The CDR3 sequence: CASSLAVGLAGNHEQYF. The DNA for the CDR3 is TGTGCCAGCAGCTTAGCGGTGGGGCTAGCGGGGAACCACGAGCAGTACTTC.

This clone was counted only a few times. Other DNA sequences in the sample encode the same CDR3. The chain joins TRBV7-8 to TRBJ2-7, with 10 bases that match TRBD2. V gave up 5 bases and J gave up 3 bases; unmatched junction bases: 13. The CDR3 contains 17 residues. CDR1 is SGHVS, CDR2 FQNEAQ, per germline. CDR3: CASSPRVPGLASYEQYF. For the CDR3, the DNA is TGTGCCAGCAGCCCGAGAGTTCCGGGACTAGCGAGCTACGAGCAGTACTTC.

The gene calls are TRBV7-9 and TRBJ1-2; 9 bases match TRBD1. Germline lookup yields CDR1 SEHNR and CDR2 FQNEAQ (reference sequence). The CDR3 is 14 residues long. V lost 6 bases to trimming and J lost 8 bases; unmatched junction nucleotides: 10. The chain's CDR3 is CASSRDREFRGYTF. CDR3 bases: TGTGCCAGCAGTCGGGACAGGGAGTTCCGGGGCTACACCTTC.

The V gene is TRBV6-6, the J gene TRBJ1-5; D remains unclear. CDR1 is MNHNY, CDR2 SVGAGI, per germline (reference sequence). The CDR3 is 13 amino acids. Trimming took off 7 bases at V and 6 bases at J, with 13 bases between the two ends. The CDR3 DNA reads TGTGCCAGCAACACCCAGGCGACTCAGCCCCAGCATTTT. It specifies CASNTQATQPQHF.